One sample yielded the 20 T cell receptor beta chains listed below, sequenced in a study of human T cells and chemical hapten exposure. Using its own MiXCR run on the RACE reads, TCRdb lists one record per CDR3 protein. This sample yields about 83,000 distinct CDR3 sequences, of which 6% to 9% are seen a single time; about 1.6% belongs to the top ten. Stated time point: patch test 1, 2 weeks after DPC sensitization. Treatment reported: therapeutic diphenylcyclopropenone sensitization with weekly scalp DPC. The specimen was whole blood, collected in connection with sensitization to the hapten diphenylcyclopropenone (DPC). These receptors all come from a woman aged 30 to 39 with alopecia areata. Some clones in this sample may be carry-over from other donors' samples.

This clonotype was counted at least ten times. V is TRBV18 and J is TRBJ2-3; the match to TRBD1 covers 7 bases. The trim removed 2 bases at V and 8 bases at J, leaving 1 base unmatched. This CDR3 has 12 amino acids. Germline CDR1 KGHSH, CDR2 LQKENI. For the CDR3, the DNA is TGTGCCAGCTCACCAGCAGGGGGTACGCAGTATTTT. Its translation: CASSPAGGTQYF.

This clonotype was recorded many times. The DNA for the CDR3 is TGTGCCAGCAGTTACGGCAGTACGGGGACCGGGGAGCTGTTTTTT. Translated, it gives CASSYGSTGTGELFF. V and J are TRBV6-6 and TRBJ2-2, with D tentatively TRBD2 (5 bases). V was pared by 2 bases and J by 5 bases, with 12 bases between. CDR3 length: 15 residues. The germline V gene has CDR1 MNHNY and CDR2 SVGAGI (reference sequence).

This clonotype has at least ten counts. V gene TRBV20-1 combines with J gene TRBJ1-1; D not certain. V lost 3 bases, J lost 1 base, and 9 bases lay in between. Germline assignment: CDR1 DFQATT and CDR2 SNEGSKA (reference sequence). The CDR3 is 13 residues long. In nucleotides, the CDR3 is TGCAGTGCTAGTAATTCGGGGAACACTGAAGCTTTCTTT. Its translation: CSASNSGNTEAFF.

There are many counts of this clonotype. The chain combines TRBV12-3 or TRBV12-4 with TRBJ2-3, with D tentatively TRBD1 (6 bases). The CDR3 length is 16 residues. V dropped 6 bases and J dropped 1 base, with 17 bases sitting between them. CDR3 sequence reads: CASSPPRGWGTDTQYF. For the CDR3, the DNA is TGTGCCAGCAGCCCCCCCAGGGGATGGGGCACAGATACGCAGTATTTT.

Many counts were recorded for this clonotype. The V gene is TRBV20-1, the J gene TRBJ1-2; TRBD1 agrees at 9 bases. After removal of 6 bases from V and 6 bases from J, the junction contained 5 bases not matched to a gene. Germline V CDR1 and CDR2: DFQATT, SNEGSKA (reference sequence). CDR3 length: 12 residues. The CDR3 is CSATQGAHGYTF. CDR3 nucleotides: TGCAGTGCCACACAGGGGGCCCATGGCTACACCTTC.

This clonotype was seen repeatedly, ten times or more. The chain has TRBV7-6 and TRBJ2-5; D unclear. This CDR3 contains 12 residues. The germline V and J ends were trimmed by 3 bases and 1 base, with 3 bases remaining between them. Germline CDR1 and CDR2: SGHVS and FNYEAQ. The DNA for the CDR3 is TGTGCCAGCAGCTTTCGCCAAGAGACCCAGTACTTC. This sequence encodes CASSFRQETQYF.

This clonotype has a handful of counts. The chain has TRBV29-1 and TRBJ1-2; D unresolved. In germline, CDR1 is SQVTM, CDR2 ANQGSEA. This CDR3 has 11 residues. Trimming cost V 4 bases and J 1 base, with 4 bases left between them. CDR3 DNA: TGCAGCGTTGTCCTTAACTATGGCTACACCTTC. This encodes CSVVLNYGYTF.

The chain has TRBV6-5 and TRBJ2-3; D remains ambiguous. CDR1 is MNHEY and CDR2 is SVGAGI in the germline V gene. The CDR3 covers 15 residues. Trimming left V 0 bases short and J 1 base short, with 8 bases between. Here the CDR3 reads CASSYSYRGTDTQYF. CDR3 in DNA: TGTGCCAGCAGTTACTCTTATAGGGGCACAGATACGCAGTATTTT.

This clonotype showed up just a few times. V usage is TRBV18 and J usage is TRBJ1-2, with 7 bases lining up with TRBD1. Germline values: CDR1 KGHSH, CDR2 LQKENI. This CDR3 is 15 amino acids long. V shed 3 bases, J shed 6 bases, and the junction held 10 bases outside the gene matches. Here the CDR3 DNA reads TGTGCCAGCTCACCCTCAACAGGGGTTCCGGATGGCTACACCTTC. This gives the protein CASSPSTGVPDGYTF.

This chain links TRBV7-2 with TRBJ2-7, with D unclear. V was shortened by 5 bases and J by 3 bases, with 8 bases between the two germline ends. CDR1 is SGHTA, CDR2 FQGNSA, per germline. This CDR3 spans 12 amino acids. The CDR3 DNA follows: TGTGCCAGCAGCCCCAATGACTACGAGCAGTACTTC. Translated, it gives CASSPNDYEQYF. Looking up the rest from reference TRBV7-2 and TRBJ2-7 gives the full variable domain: GAGVSQSPSNKVTEKGKDVELRCDPISGHTALYWYRQSLGQGLEFLIYFQGNSAPDKSGLPSDRFSAERTGGSVSTLTIQRTQQEDSAVYLCASSPNDYEQYFGPGTRLTVT.

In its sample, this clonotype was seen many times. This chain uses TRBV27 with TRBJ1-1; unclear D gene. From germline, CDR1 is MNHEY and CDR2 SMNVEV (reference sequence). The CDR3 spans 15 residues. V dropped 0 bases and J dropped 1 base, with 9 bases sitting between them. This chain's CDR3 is CASSLSARSNTEAFF. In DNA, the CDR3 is TGTGCCAGCAGTTTATCTGCCCGTTCGAACACTGAAGCTTTCTTT.

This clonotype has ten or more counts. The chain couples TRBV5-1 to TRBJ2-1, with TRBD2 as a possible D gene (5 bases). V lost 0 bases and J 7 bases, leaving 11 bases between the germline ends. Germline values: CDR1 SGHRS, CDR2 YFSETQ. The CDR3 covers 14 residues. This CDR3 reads CASSLGAGGNEQFF. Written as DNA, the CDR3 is TGCGCCAGCAGCTTGGGGGCAGGAGGTAATGAGCAGTTCTTC.

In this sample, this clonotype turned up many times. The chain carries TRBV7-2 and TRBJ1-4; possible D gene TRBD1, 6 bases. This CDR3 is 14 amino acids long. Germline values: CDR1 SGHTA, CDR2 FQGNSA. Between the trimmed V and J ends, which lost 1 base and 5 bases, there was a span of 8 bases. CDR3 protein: CASSLGGHNEKLFF. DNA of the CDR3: TGTGCCAGCAGCTTAGGGGGACACAATGAAAAACTGTTTTTT.

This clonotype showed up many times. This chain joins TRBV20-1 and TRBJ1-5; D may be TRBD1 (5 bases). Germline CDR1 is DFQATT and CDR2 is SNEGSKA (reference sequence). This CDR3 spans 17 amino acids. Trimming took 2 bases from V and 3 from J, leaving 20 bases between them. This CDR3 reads CSARNQMLGTLNQPQHF. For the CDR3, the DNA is TGCAGTGCTAGAAACCAAATGTTAGGGACTCTCAATCAGCCCCAGCATTTT.

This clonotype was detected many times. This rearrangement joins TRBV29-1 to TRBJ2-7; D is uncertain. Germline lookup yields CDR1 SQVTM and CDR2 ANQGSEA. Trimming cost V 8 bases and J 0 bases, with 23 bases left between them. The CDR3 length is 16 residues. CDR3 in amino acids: CSPPTRRAENSYEQYF. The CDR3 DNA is TGCAGCCCTCCAACCCGCCGGGCAGAAAACTCCTACGAGCAGTACTTC.

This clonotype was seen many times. The CDR3 DNA sequence: TGCAGTGCTAGCGGTGGGGCGGGGGGCACCTACGAGCAGTACTTC. It is translated as CSASGGAGGTYEQYF. V usage is TRBV20-1 and J usage is TRBJ2-7, with TRBD2 identical over 8 bases. The CDR3 extends over 15 amino acids. With V trimmed by 3 bases and J by 2 bases, 9 bases remained unmatched. CDR1 and CDR2 (germline): DFQATT, SNEGSKA (reference sequence).

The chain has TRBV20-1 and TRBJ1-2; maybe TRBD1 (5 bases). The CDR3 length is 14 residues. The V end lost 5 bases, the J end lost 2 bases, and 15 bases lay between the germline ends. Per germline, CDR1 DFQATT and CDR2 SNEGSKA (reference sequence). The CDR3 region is CSAPRIGANYGYTF. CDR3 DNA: TGCAGTGCTCCCCGGATAGGGGCGAACTATGGCTACACCTTC.

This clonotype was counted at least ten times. CDR3 nucleotides: TGTGCCAGCAGCTACCCGGCGGCAGGTTTTCACTATGGCTACACCTTC. It specifies CASSYPAAGFHYGYTF. The chain employs TRBV9 and TRBJ1-2; D is ambiguous. CDR1 SGDLS and CDR2 YYNGEE come from the germline V gene. The CDR3 loop spans 16 amino acids. V lost 4 bases, J lost 3 bases, and 19 bases lay in between.

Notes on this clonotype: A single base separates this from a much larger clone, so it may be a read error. In nucleotides, the CDR3 is TGTGCCAGCAGGCCTCGCTCTGGGTCGGGGACGGTCGATGGCTACACCTTC. This gives the protein CASRPRSGSGTVDGYTF. V gene TRBV2 combines with J gene TRBJ1-2, with a weak D call TRBD1 (5 bases). Trimming cost V 6 bases and J 6 bases, with 26 bases left between them. CDR1 is SNHLY, CDR2 FYNNEI, per germline. The CDR3 covers 17 residues.

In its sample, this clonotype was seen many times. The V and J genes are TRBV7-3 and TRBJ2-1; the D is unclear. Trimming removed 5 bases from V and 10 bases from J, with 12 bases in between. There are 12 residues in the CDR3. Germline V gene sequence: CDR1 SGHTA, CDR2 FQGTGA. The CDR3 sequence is CASSRGQGEQFF. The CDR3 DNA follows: TGTGCCAGCAGCCGAGGCCAAGGCGAGCAGTTCTTC.